This T cell receptor (beta chain) was recovered during a study of Graves' ophthalmopathy and Graves' hyperthyroidism. Study-wide points: A model built from 13 signatures distinguished ophthalmopathy from stable hyperthyroidism with roughly 90% sensitivity and less than 83% specificity. The majority of expanded thyroid clonotypes above 0.001 frequency also occurred in blood.

With a duration under 3 months, ophthalmopathy in the donors showed moderate-to-severe activity, CAS ≥3 and NOSPECS ≥4. The study amplified TCR beta CDR3 regions using RNA transcripts. RT-PCR was first run with HTBI primers, then multiplex PCR in a second round. One entry per CDR3 protein results from TCRdb running MiXCR on the multiplex PCR reads. Among a few hundred thousand distinct CDR3 sequences, roughly 21% were seen once, and the ten largest hold 35% to 55%. This clonotype showed up many times. No antigen is known for it. The CDR3 extends over 13 amino acids. V gave up 6 bases and J gave up 1 base, with 12 bases separating them. Germline V lookup: CDR1 DFQATT, CDR2 SNEGSKA (reference sequence).

The receptor was derived from a woman aged 45-60 years with Graves' ophthalmopathy. Sample: peripheral blood. The chain joins TRBV20-1 to TRBJ2-5; D gene ambiguous. CDR3 coding DNA: TGCAGTGCCTTAACCGACGGCCAAGAGACCCAGTACTTC. As protein: CSALTDGQETQYF.